This T cell receptor beta chain comes out of a study of cytomegalovirus exposure and HLA in healthy donors. Study at large: Among the roughly 380 donors who were genotyped, approximately 83% fell in the genetic ancestry cluster that is associated with self-reported Caucasian donors. Overall study findings and caveats: By a later analysis, the bulk of CMV-associated TCR beta chains appeared HLA-restricted.

Regarding donors, all were healthy bone marrow donors. PCR primers comprised 60 Vbeta and 13 Jbeta primers. Source study methods: A follow-up analysis tallied around 76 million unique TCR beta chains, roughly 11 million shared. Assay used: immunoSEQ multiplex PCR; TCRdb lists only in-frame clones, some missing. V and J calls and clone size come straight from that table; D and trimming were deduced from the DNA. There are roughly 180,000 clones in the sample; around 80% occur only once, and 4.8% lies in the top ten. As for this clone: The antigen remains unidentified.

The sequenced material came from PBMCs. The receptor comes from a man aged 18 to 30 in good health and CMV-seronegative.

In nucleotides, the CDR3 is TGTGCCAGCAGCACGGACATTAACAATGAGCAGTTCTTC. It translates to CASSTDINNEQFF. The genes are TRBV27 and TRBJ2-1; D may be TRBD1 (5 bases). The CDR3 spans 13 residues. Trimming removed 6 bases from V and 5 bases from J, with 11 bases in between. Germline V gives CDR1 MNHEY, CDR2 SMNVEV (reference sequence).